These 8 T cell receptor beta chains originate from one sample sequenced in a study of post-analysis software for immune sequencing data. Study-level points and caveats: When patients were compared with controls, four or five TRBV segments were more frequent, TRBV5-6, TRBV5-1 and TRBV20-1 among them.

Every TCR beta cDNA library bore unique molecular identifiers. TCRdb re-called the PCR reads with MiXCR, one entry per CDR3 protein. The sample lists some 890,000 distinct CDR3 sequences; about 57% were seen once. These TCRs' antigens remain unknown. Source material: blood. These receptors were collected from a girl aged 5 to 17 with multiple sclerosis.

This clonotype has more than one count but fewer than ten. The chain combines TRBV4-1 with TRBJ2-2, with D perhaps matching TRBD1 or TRBD2 (5 bases each). The germline V gene encodes CDR1 MGHRA and CDR2 YSYEKL. V was shortened by 1 base and J by 1 base, with 10 bases between the two germline ends. The CDR3 has 16 amino acids. The CDR3 nucleotides read TGCGCCAGCAGCCAAGCGGGGCTTCTGAACACCGGGGAGCTGTTTTTT. Encoded protein: CASSQAGLLNTGELFF.

The gene calls are TRBV7-2 and TRBJ2-5, with D possibly TRBD1 on 5 matching bases. The CDR3 extends over 15 amino acids. V was trimmed by 4 bases and J by 5 bases, leaving 17 bases between them. Germline lookup yields CDR1 SGHTA and CDR2 FQGNSA. The CDR3 spells CASSSMDIVYETQYF. CDR3 in DNA: TGTGCCAGCAGCTCGATGGACATTGTGTACGAGACCCAGTACTTC.

This clonotype appeared a few times. This chain joins TRBV30 and TRBJ1-4; TRBD1 might be the D (5 bases). The CDR3 extends over 15 amino acids. CDR1 GTSNPN and CDR2 SVGIG come from the germline V gene (reference sequence). Trimming pared 4 bases from V and 8 bases from J, leaving 20 bases between. As DNA, the CDR3 is TGTGCCTGGACACCCGGGACCTCGGGTGTAGAAAAACTGTTTTTT. Translated: CAWTPGTSGVEKLFF.

The CDR3 region has the DNA TGTGCCAGCAGTTACCCATTGGGGCCCCAGCATTTT. The encoded protein is CASSYPLGPQHF. The chain combines TRBV6-5 with TRBJ1-5; D is unclear. V lost 2 bases to trimming and J lost 9 bases, with 8 bases between them. Germline V lookup: CDR1 MNHEY, CDR2 SVGAGI. The CDR3 contains 12 residues.

The chain employs TRBV7-9 and TRBJ1-2, with 11 bases identical to TRBD1. The germline gives CDR1 SEHNR, CDR2 FQNEAQ (reference sequence). Losses at the gene ends were 4 bases for V and 4 bases for J; bases not matched to a gene: 5. The CDR3 has 15 residues. The CDR3 protein is CASSSGQGATYGYTF. CDR3 DNA: TGTGCCAGCAGCTCAGGACAGGGGGCGACCTATGGCTACACCTTC.

The chain carries TRBV5-1 and TRBJ2-4, with D possibly matching TRBD1 (6 bases). The last part of the DNA fits TRBJ2-7 better; the J call may be wrong. Germline V lookup: CDR1 SGHRS, CDR2 YFSETQ. There are 13 residues in the CDR3. CDR3 in DNA: TGCGCCAGCAGCCCCACAGGGATCTACGAGCAGTACTTC. Protein product: CASSPTGIYEQYF.

V is TRBV4-1 and J is TRBJ2-7; 8 bases are shared with TRBD1. With 1 base clipped from V and 5 bases from J, the junction kept 4 bases outside the gene matches. The CDR3 covers 14 residues. CDR1 and CDR2 (germline): MGHRA, YSYEKL. In nucleotides, the CDR3 is TGCGCCAGCAGCCAAGGGGACAGGCTGCACGAGCAGTACTTC. Its protein is CASSQGDRLHEQYF.

This clonotype has a single count. The CDR3 loop reads CSARSVNQETQYF. The CDR3 DNA is TGCAGTGCTAGATCAGTAAATCAAGAGACCCAGTACTTC. The chain carries TRBV20-1 and TRBJ2-5; no firm D call. The germline V and J ends were trimmed by 2 bases and 2 bases, with 9 bases remaining between them. Germline V gene data show CDR1 as DFQATT and CDR2 as SNEGSKA (reference sequence). The CDR3 length is 13 residues.